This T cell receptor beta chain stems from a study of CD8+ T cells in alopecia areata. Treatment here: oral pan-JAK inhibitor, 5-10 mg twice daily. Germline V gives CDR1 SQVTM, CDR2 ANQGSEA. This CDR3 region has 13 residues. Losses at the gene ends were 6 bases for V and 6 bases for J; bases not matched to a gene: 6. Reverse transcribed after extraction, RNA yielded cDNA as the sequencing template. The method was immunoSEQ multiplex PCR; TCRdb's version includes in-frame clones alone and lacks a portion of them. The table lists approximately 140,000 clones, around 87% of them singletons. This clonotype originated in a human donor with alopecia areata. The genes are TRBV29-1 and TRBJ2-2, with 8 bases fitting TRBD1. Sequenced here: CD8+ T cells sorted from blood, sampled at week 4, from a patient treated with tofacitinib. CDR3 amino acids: CSVPTGEAGELFF. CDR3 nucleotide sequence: TGCAGCGTACCGACAGGGGAAGCCGGGGAGCTGTTTTTT.